The clone carrying this T cell receptor (beta chain) was detected ten times or more. Antigen specificity is unknown. The germline gives CDR1 SGHVS, CDR2 FQNEAQ. The CDR3 loop spans 14 amino acids. The V and J ends lost 5 bases and 6 bases, in that order; junction bases with no gene match: 6. This entry comes from a study of early T cells in non-severe SARS-CoV-2 infection. Study as a whole: Chains were unpaired, as sequencing was done on bulk RNA from unsorted whole blood. Findings and caveats of the study: The VDJdb matching leaned toward anti-spike CD8 responses and overlooked private and CD4 specificities.

Unique molecular identifiers were affixed to single, distinct cDNA molecules. Each CDR3 protein gets one entry after TCRdb re-called the 5' RACE reads with MiXCR. The sample records tens of thousands of distinct CDR3 sequences, more than 4.5% being singletons. The sequence came from an adult who was a healthcare worker with PCR-confirmed SARS-CoV-2 infection or an uninfected control (not recorded which). The specimen was whole blood, collected at baseline. The chain employs TRBV7-8 and TRBJ2-7, with 11 bases lining up with TRBD2. The CDR3 coding sequence is TGTGCCAGCAGCCCCATAGCGGGAGGGGGCGAGCAGTACGTC. Protein sequence: CASSPIAGGGEQYV.